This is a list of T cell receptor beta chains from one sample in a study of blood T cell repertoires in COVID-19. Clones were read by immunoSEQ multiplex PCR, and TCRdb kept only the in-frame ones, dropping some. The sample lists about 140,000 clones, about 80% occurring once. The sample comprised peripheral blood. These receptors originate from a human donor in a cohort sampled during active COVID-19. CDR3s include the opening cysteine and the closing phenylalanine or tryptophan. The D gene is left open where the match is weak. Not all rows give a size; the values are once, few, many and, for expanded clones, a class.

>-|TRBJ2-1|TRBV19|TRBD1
TGTGCCAGTAGTAACACAGACAGGGTATTATGGGATGAGCAGTTCTTC
CASSNTDRVLWDEQFF
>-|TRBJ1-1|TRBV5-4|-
TGTGCCAGCAGCTTTTATACAAAAAACACTGAAGCTTTCTTT
CASSFYTKNTEAFF
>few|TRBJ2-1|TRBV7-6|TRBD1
TGTGCCAGCAGCTTAAGGGGACAGGGGGCCATCGGCTCCTACAATGAGCAGTTCTTC
CASSLRGQGAIGSYNEQFF
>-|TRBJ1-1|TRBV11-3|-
TGTGCCAGCAGCTTCTTTCCGGGCACTGAAGCTTTCTTT
CASSFFPGTEAFF
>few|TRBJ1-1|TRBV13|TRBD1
TGTGCCAGCAGGGATGGTGGGACAGGGAACACTGAAGCTTTCTTT
CASRDGGTGNTEAFF
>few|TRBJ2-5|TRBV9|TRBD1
TGTGCCAGCAGCCCAACTCCGGGACAGGGTGAGACCCAGTACTTC
CASSPTPGQGETQYF
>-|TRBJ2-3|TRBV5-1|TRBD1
TGCGCCAGCAGCTTAGACAGGGGCACAGATACGCAGTATTTT
CASSLDRGTDTQYF
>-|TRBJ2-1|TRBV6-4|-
TGTGCCAGCAGTGACTCTCAGGGAAGCTCCTACAATGAGCAGTTCTTC
CASSDSQGSSYNEQFF
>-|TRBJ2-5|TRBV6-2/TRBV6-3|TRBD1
TGTGCCAGCAGCGGACAGGGGGCGACGGAGACCCAGTACTTC
CASSGQGATETQYF
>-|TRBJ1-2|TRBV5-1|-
TGCGCCAGCAGCTTGGAACAGACTGGCTACACCTTC
CASSLEQTGYTF
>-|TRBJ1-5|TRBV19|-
TGTGCCAGTAGTATTTCTCTCCAGAATCAGCCCCAGCATTTT
CASSISLQNQPQHF
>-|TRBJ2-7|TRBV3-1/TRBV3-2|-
TGTGCCAGCAGCCCGCGGACTGGGTTCCCCTCCTACGAGCAGTACTTC
CASSPRTGFPSYEQYF
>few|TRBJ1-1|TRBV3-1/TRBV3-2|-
TGTGCCAGCAGCCTAACTTTGGGGGGTCGCACTGAAGCTTTCTTT
CASSLTLGGRTEAFF
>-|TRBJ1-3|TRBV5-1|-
TGCGCCAGCAGCTTGAACGGGGAAACGGGAAACACCATATATTTT
CASSLNGETGNTIYF
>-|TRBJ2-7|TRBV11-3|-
TGTGCCAGCACGTCCGGCAGAGGCGGATACGAGCAGTACTTC
CASTSGRGGYEQYF
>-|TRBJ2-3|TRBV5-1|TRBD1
TGCGCCAGCAGCCACCAGACAGGGGTTAGGGGCACAGATACGCAGTATTTT
CASSHQTGVRGTDTQYF
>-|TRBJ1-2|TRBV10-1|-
TGCGCCAGCTCAAGGAGCGGGGAACGAGGCTACACCTTC
CASSRSGERGYTF
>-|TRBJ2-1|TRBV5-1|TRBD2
TGCGCCAGCAGCTTGGTGTCTAGCGGGGGGAATGAGCAGTTCTTC
CASSLVSSGGNEQFF
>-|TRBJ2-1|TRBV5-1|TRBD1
TGCGCCAGCAGCCCCCCCGGGACAGGGGACGATGAGCAGTTCTTC
CASSPPGTGDDEQFF
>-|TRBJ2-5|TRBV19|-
TGTGCCAGTAGTATTCTGTCTGGTGGTTCAATTGAGTACCAAGAGACCCAGTACTTC
CASSILSGGSIEYQETQYF
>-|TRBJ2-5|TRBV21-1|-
TGTGCCAGCAGTAAAAGCGTTGGGACAGGGCGTCCGAGGGGGGAGACCCAGTACTTC
CASSKSVGTGRPRGETQYF
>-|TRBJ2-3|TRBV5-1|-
TGCGCCAGCAGCTTGTCCATAACAGGCACAGATACGCAGTATTTT
CASSLSITGTDTQYF
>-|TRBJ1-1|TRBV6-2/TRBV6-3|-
TGTGCCAGCAGTTCAAAGCCAGGGGAGGGCACTGAAGCTTTCTTT
CASSSKPGEGTEAFF
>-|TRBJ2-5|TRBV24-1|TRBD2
TGTGCCACCAGTGATTGGATAGCGGGGGAAGAGACCCAGTACTTC
CATSDWIAGEETQYF
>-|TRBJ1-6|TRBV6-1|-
TGTGCCAGCAGTGAAGAGGGGAAATCACCCCTCCACTTT
CASSEEGKSPLHF
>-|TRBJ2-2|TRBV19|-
TGTGCCAGTAGTGCCCGACTAGGTCCAGCCGGGGAGCTGTTTTTT
CASSARLGPAGELFF
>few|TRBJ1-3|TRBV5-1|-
TGCGCCAGCAGCTTGGTCCCAGGTTCCTCTGGAAACACCATATATTTT
CASSLVPGSSGNTIYF
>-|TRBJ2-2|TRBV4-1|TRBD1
TGCGCCAGCAGCCAAGATACCCCCAGGGGGATCGGGACGGGTACCGGGGAGCTGTTTTTT
CASSQDTPRGIGTGTGELFF
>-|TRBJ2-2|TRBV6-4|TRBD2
TGTGCCAGCACCGCAAGCGGGGGAAACACCGGGGAGCTGTTTTTT
CASTASGGNTGELFF
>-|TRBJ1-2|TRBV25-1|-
TGTGCCAGCAGTGAAAGGGGGATTGGAGGCTACACCTTC
CASSERGIGGYTF
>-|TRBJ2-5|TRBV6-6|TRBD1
TGTGCCAGCAGACGACCGGGACAGGGCCGTCCCGGAGAGACCCAGTACTTC
CASRRPGQGRPGETQYF
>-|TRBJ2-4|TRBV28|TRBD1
TGTGCCAGCAGCGGGACAGTAGCCAAAAACATTCAGTACTTC
CASSGTVAKNIQYF
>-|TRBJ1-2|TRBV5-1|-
TGCGCCAGCAGCCCCTCTGGGGGGGGTAACTATGGCTACACCTTC
CASSPSGGGNYGYTF
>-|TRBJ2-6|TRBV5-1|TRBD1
TGCGCCAGCAGCTTATGGGGACAGTCTGGGGCCAACGTCCTGACTTTC
CASSLWGQSGANVLTF
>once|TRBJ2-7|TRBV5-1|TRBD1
TGCGCCAGCAGCGCGGAGGGGACAGGGTCGAGGGAGCAGTACTTC
CASSAEGTGSREQYF
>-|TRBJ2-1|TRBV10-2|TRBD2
TGCGCCAGCAAAACTAGCGGGGGGGCCCTGGAGCAGTTCTTC
CASKTSGGALEQFF
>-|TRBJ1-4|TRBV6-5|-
TGTGCCAGCAGCCCCCCGGGGGGTACGGGTGAAAAACTGTTTTTT
CASSPPGGTGEKLFF
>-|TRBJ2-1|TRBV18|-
TGTGCCAGCTCACCGACCAGGGGGGCTTACAATGAGCAGTTCTTC
CASSPTRGAYNEQFF
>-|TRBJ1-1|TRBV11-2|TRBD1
TGTGCCAGCAGCCCCCAGACAGGGCAGGTTGAAGCTTTCTTT
CASSPQTGQVEAFF
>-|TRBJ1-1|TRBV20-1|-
TGCAGTGCTAGTCTCCCGGGTATGAACACTGAAGCTTTCTTT
CSASLPGMNTEAFF
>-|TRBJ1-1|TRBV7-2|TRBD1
TGTGCCAGCAGCAAGACAGGGTGGACTGAAGCTTTCTTT
CASSKTGWTEAFF
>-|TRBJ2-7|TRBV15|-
TGTGCCACCAGCAGAGGGAGTACAGGTTCCTACGAGCAGTACTTC
CATSRGSTGSYEQYF
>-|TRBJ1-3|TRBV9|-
TGTGCCAGCAGCCCCCATGGTGGGCAGACTGGAAACACCATATATTTT
CASSPHGGQTGNTIYF